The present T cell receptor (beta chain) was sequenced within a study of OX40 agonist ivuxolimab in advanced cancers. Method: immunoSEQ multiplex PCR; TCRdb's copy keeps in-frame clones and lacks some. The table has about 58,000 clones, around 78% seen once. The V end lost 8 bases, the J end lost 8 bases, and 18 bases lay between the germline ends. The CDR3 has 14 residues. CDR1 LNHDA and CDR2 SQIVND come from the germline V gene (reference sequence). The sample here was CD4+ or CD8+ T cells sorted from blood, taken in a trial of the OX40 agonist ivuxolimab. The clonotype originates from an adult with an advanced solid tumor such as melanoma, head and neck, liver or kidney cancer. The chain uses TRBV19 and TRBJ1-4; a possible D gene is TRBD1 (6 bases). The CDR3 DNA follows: TGTGCCAGTCAACGGGGCGGCCAGGGGGAAAAACTGTTTTTT. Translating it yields CASQRGGQGEKLFF.